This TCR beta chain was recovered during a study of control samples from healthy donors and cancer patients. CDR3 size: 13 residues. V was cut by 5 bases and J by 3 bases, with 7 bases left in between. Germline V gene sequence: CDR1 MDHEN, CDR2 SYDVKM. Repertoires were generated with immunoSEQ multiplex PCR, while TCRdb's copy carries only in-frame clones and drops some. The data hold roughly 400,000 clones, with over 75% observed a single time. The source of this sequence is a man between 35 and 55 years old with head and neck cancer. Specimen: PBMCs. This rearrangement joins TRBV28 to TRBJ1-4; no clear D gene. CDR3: CASSRSPNEKLFF. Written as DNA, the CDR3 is TGTGCCAGCAGTAGGTCCCCTAATGAAAAACTGTTTTTT.